This entry describes one T cell receptor beta chain. Its antigen is not identified. Trimming left V 7 bases short and J 0 bases short, with 10 bases between. This CDR3 has 13 residues. Sequencing was performed with immunoSEQ multiplex PCR; in TCRdb, only in-frame clones are kept and a portion is missing. The table shows 25,000 to 30,000 clones, with approximately 87% occurring only once. These data belong to a study of lymphopenia after photon versus proton radiotherapy. General study findings and limits: Photon-treated patients lost naive T cells and TCR diversity; proton-treated stayed stable. Larger post-nadir TCR diversity loss correlated inversely with survival in deceased patients.

The material sequenced was peripheral blood, taken from a patient treated with proton-based radiotherapy. This TCR was sampled from a woman aged 55-69 years with cholangiocarcinoma. Some clones in this sample may be carry-over from other donors' samples. V is TRBV6-7 and J is TRBJ2-7, with D perhaps TRBD2 (5 bases). TRBV6-7 falls under the ORF class, with uncertain function. Here the CDR3 reads CASISLVSYEQYF. CDR3 nucleotides: TGTGCCAGCATCTCACTAGTCTCCTACGAGCAGTACTTC.